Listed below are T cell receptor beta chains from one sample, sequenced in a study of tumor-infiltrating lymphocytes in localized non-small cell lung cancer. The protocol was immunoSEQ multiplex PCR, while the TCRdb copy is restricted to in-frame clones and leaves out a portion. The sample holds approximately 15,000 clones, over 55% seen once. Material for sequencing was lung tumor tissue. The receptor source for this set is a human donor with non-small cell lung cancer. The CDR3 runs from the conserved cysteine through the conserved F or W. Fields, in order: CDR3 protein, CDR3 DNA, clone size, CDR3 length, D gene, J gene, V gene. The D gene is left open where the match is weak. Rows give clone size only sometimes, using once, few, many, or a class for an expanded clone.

CDR3: CASSPRGRQGDSPLHF; DNA: TGTGCCAGCTCACCTAGGGGGAGGCAGGGTGATTCACCCCTCCACTTT; size: NA; length: 16; D: NA; J: TRBJ1-6; V: TRBV18
CDR3: CASSWTGNAFYGYTF; DNA: TGTGCCAGCAGTTGGACAGGGAATGCCTTCTATGGCTACACCTTC; size: NA; length: 15; D: TRBD1; J: TRBJ1-2; V: TRBV28
CDR3: CASSPNPGRLNTEAFF; DNA: TGTGCCAGCAGCCCCAACCCCGGACGTTTGAACACTGAAGCTTTCTTT; size: medium-sized; length: 16; D: NA; J: TRBJ1-1; V: TRBV7-6
CDR3: CASSFPGGARTDTQYF; DNA: TGTGCCAGCAGCTTCCCAGGGGGCGCCAGGACAGATACGCAGTATTTT; size: NA; length: 16; D: TRBD1; J: TRBJ2-3; V: TRBV11-2
CDR3: CSANGAGELFF; DNA: TGCAGCGCCAACGGTGCCGGGGAGCTGTTTTTT; size: once; length: 11; D: NA; J: TRBJ2-2; V: TRBV29-1
CDR3: CASSVGGDTEAFF; DNA: TGTGCCAGCAGCGTAGGGGGGGACACTGAAGCTTTCTTT; size: once; length: 13; D: NA; J: TRBJ1-1; V: TRBV7-4
CDR3: CASSRTGQRETGELFF; DNA: TGTGCCAGCTCACGGACGGGGCAAAGGGAAACCGGGGAGCTGTTTTTT; size: medium-sized; length: 16; D: NA; J: TRBJ2-2; V: TRBV18
CDR3: CASSQDPHQETQYF; DNA: TGCGCCAGCAGCCAAGACCCGCACCAAGAGACCCAGTACTTC; size: NA; length: 14; D: NA; J: TRBJ2-5; V: TRBV4-1
CDR3: CASSLGGATGSNEKLFF; DNA: TGTGCCAGCAGCTTAGGAGGTGCCACGGGTAGTAATGAAAAACTGTTTTTT; size: NA; length: 17; D: NA; J: TRBJ1-4; V: TRBV7-8
CDR3: CASSLANYGYTF; DNA: TGTGCCAGCAGCTTGGCGAACTATGGCTACACCTTC; size: NA; length: 12; D: NA; J: TRBJ1-2; V: TRBV5-6
CDR3: CASGLLQGGENTEAFF; DNA: TGTGCTAGTGGTTTGCTACAGGGGGGGGAGAACACTGAAGCTTTCTTT; size: NA; length: 16; D: TRBD1; J: TRBJ1-1; V: TRBV12-5
CDR3: CASGRGTGVVYGYTF; DNA: TGTGCCAGCGGGAGAGGGACAGGGGTGGTCTATGGCTACACCTTC; size: NA; length: 15; D: TRBD1; J: TRBJ1-2; V: TRBV10-3
CDR3: CASSLGDRGRGYTF; DNA: TGTGCCAGCAGCTTAGGGGACAGGGGGCGAGGCTACACCTTC; size: NA; length: 14; D: TRBD1; J: TRBJ1-2; V: TRBV7-2
CDR3: CASSSGTVKIEQYF; DNA: TGTGCCAGCAGTTCTGGGACAGTGAAAATCGAGCAGTACTTC; size: NA; length: 14; D: TRBD1; J: TRBJ2-7; V: TRBV28
CDR3: CASSPPTNYEQYF; DNA: TGTGCCAGCAGCCCCCCGACAAACTACGAGCAGTACTTC; size: NA; length: 13; D: NA; J: TRBJ2-7; V: TRBV28
CDR3: CASTPGPNEQFF; DNA: TGTGCCTCCACCCCGGGGCCCAATGAGCAGTTCTTC; size: NA; length: 12; D: NA; J: TRBJ2-1; V: TRBV30
CDR3: CASSQEGGQKTEAFF; DNA: TGCGCCAGCAGCCAAGAGGGGGGGCAGAAGACTGAAGCTTTCTTT; size: NA; length: 15; D: NA; J: TRBJ1-1; V: TRBV4-1
CDR3: CASRDRGNTGELFF; DNA: TGTGCCAGCAGGGACAGGGGAAACACCGGGGAGCTGTTTTTT; size: few; length: 14; D: TRBD1; J: TRBJ2-2; V: TRBV27
CDR3: CARPRGREGTEAFF; DNA: TGTGCCAGACCCAGGGGGCGCGAGGGCACTGAAGCTTTCTTT; size: medium-sized; length: 14; D: TRBD1; J: TRBJ1-1; V: TRBV19
CDR3: CASSRSRGVGGEQYF; DNA: TGCGCCAGCAGCCGGAGTAGGGGGGTCGGGGGCGAGCAGTACTTC; size: once; length: 15; D: NA; J: TRBJ2-7; V: TRBV4-3
CDR3: CASSQSTLAGNEQFF; DNA: TGTGCCAGCAGCCAATCGACGCTAGCGGGAAATGAGCAGTTCTTC; size: NA; length: 15; D: TRBD2; J: TRBJ2-1; V: TRBV16
CDR3: CASSPLAGDSYEQYF; DNA: TGTGCCAGCAGCCCACTCGCGGGGGATTCCTACGAGCAGTACTTC; size: NA; length: 15; D: TRBD2; J: TRBJ2-7; V: TRBV10-3
CDR3: CASSPDRATIYF; DNA: TGCGCCAGCAGCCCAGATCGGGCCACCATATATTTT; size: NA; length: 12; D: NA; J: TRBJ1-3; V: TRBV4-3
CDR3: CASSPSGETQYF; DNA: TGTGCCAGCAGCCCTTCCGGAGAGACCCAGTACTTC; size: NA; length: 12; D: NA; J: TRBJ2-5; V: TRBV7-2
CDR3: CASSSVNTEAFF; DNA: TGTGCCAGCAGTTCAGTGAACACTGAAGCTTTCTTT; size: few; length: 12; D: NA; J: TRBJ1-1; V: TRBV6-5
CDR3: CAISVQENQPQHF; DNA: TGTGCCATCAGTGTTCAGGAGAATCAGCCCCAGCATTTT; size: NA; length: 13; D: NA; J: TRBJ1-5; V: TRBV10-3
CDR3: CASSQGYHEQFF; DNA: TGTGCCAGCAGCCAGGGGTACCATGAGCAGTTCTTC; size: NA; length: 12; D: NA; J: TRBJ2-1; V: TRBV6-5
CDR3: CASSSGGRADDEQYF; DNA: TGTGCCAGCAGTTCGGGCGGGAGGGCCGACGACGAGCAGTACTTC; size: NA; length: 15; D: TRBD2; J: TRBJ2-7; V: TRBV28
CDR3: CASSVAGAGGSSGNTIYF; DNA: TGCGCCAGCAGCGTCGCAGGGGCAGGGGGCAGCTCTGGAAACACCATATATTTT; size: NA; length: 18; D: TRBD1; J: TRBJ1-3; V: TRBV5-1
CDR3: CASSGAGGQGTQYF; DNA: TGTGCCAGCAGTGGGGCGGGGGGGCAGGGGACCCAGTACTTC; size: NA; length: 14; D: TRBD2; J: TRBJ2-5; V: TRBV2
CDR3: CASSHVPADEKLFF; DNA: TGTGCCAGCAGCCATGTGCCGGCCGATGAAAAACTGTTTTTT; size: few; length: 14; D: NA; J: TRBJ1-4; V: TRBV4-2
CDR3: CASSPGGGQPQHF; DNA: TGTGCCAGTAGTCCCGGGGGGGGCCAGCCCCAGCATTTT; size: NA; length: 13; D: NA; J: TRBJ1-5; V: TRBV19
CDR3: CASSFGGEGNYGYTF; DNA: TGTGCCAGCAGCTTCGGCGGGGAGGGGAACTATGGCTACACCTTC; size: NA; length: 15; D: NA; J: TRBJ1-2; V: TRBV5-4
CDR3: CASSFDSSNEQFF; DNA: TGTGCCAGCAGCTTCGACTCTAGCAACGAGCAGTTCTTC; size: NA; length: 13; D: NA; J: TRBJ2-1; V: TRBV5-5
CDR3: CASSLFPRGRDEQYF; DNA: TGTGCCAGCAGCTTGTTTCCCAGGGGGCGGGACGAGCAGTACTTC; size: NA; length: 15; D: TRBD1; J: TRBJ2-7; V: TRBV5-6
CDR3: CASSGRGGYQETQYF; DNA: TGTGCCAGCAGTGGTCGCGGGGGTTACCAAGAGACCCAGTACTTC; size: NA; length: 15; D: TRBD2; J: TRBJ2-5; V: TRBV4-2
CDR3: CAWSKLGPSETQYF; DNA: TGTGCCTGGAGTAAGCTGGGGCCCTCGGAGACCCAGTACTTC; size: NA; length: 14; D: NA; J: TRBJ2-5; V: TRBV30
CDR3: CASSLAYPPLHF; DNA: TGTGCCAGCAGCTTAGCATACCCACCCCTCCACTTT; size: few; length: 12; D: NA; J: TRBJ1-6; V: TRBV11-3
CDR3: CASSYSGTAEFEAFF; DNA: TGTGCCAGCAGTTACTCCGGGACCGCGGAGTTTGAAGCTTTCTTT; size: NA; length: 15; D: NA; J: TRBJ1-1; V: TRBV6-5
CDR3: CASSQDLTSRTGELFF; DNA: TGCGCCAGCAGCCAAGATCTCACTTCTCGCACCGGGGAGCTGTTTTTT; size: NA; length: 16; D: NA; J: TRBJ2-2; V: TRBV4-3
CDR3: CASSQHRGTGNTIYF; DNA: TGCGCCAGCAGCCAGCACAGGGGAACTGGAAACACCATATATTTT; size: medium-sized; length: 15; D: TRBD1; J: TRBJ1-3; V: TRBV4-1
CDR3: CASSQEYSQWGSLSYGYTF; DNA: TGTGCCAGCAGCCAAGAATACTCTCAGTGGGGGTCCCTAAGCTATGGCTACACCTTC; size: few; length: 19; D: NA; J: TRBJ1-2; V: TRBV14
CDR3: CASSPGQGARGYTF; DNA: TGCGCCAGCAGCCCGGGACAGGGAGCGCGTGGCTACACCTTC; size: NA; length: 14; D: TRBD1; J: TRBJ1-2; V: TRBV4-1
CDR3: CASSFDGQGSYYGYTF; DNA: TGTGCCAGCAGTTTTGATGGACAGGGAAGTTACTATGGCTACACCTTC; size: NA; length: 16; D: TRBD1; J: TRBJ1-2; V: TRBV7-9
CDR3: CASSMARAYNEQFF; DNA: TGTGCCAGTAGTATGGCGCGTGCGTACAATGAGCAGTTCTTC; size: NA; length: 14; D: NA; J: TRBJ2-1; V: TRBV19
CDR3: CASSPDPYEQYF; DNA: TGTGCCAGCTCTCCGGACCCCTACGAGCAGTACTTC; size: NA; length: 12; D: NA; J: TRBJ2-7; V: TRBV6-1
CDR3: CASSLLGRMGVNTEAFF; DNA: TGTGCCAGCAGCTTATTAGGCCGGATGGGTGTGAACACTGAAGCTTTCTTT; size: NA; length: 17; D: NA; J: TRBJ1-1; V: TRBV7-9
CDR3: CASSQDYTGKAGELFF; DNA: TGCGCCAGCAGCCAAGACTACACAGGGAAAGCCGGGGAGCTGTTTTTT; size: NA; length: 16; D: NA; J: TRBJ2-2; V: TRBV4-3
CDR3: CASSPGQGGVGYTF; DNA: TGTGCCAGCTCACCCGGACAGGGGGGAGTTGGCTACACCTTC; size: NA; length: 14; D: TRBD1; J: TRBJ1-2; V: TRBV18
CDR3: CASSYHGTGASYEQYF; DNA: TGTGCCAGCAGTTACCACGGGACAGGGGCATCTTACGAGCAGTACTTC; size: NA; length: 16; D: TRBD1; J: TRBJ2-7; V: TRBV27
CDR3: CASSFTSGTGELFF; DNA: TGTGCCAGCAGCTTCACTAGCGGTACCGGGGAGCTGTTTTTT; size: NA; length: 14; D: TRBD2; J: TRBJ2-2; V: TRBV7-9
CDR3: CASSLWRLAGDEQYF; DNA: TGTGCCAGCAGTTTATGGCGACTAGCGGGAGACGAGCAGTACTTC; size: NA; length: 15; D: TRBD2; J: TRBJ2-7; V: TRBV28